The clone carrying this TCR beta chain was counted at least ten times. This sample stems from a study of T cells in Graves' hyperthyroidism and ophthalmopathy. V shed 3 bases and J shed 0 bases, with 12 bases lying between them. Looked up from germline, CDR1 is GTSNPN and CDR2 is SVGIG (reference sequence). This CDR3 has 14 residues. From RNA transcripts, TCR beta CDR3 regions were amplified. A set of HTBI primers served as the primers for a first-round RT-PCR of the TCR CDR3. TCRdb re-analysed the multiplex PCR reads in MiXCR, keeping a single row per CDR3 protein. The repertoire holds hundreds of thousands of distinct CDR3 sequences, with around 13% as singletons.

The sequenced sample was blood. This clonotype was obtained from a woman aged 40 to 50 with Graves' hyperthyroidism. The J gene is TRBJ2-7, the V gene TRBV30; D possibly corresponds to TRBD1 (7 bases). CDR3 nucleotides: TGTGCCTGGAGGGGGCAGGGGGGCTCCTACGAGCAGTACTTC. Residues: CAWRGQGGSYEQYF.